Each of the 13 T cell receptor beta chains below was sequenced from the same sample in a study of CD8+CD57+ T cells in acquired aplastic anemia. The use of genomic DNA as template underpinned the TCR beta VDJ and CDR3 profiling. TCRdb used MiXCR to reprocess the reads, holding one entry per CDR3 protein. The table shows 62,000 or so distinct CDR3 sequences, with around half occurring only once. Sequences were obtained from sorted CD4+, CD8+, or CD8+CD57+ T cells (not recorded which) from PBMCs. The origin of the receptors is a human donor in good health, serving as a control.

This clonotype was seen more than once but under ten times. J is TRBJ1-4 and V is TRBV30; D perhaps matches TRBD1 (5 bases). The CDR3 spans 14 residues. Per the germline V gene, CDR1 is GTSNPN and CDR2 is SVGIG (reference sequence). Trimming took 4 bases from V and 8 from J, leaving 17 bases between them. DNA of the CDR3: TGTGCCTGGATACGATCCAGGGTCGGAGAAAAACTGTTTTTT. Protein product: CAWIRSRVGEKLFF.

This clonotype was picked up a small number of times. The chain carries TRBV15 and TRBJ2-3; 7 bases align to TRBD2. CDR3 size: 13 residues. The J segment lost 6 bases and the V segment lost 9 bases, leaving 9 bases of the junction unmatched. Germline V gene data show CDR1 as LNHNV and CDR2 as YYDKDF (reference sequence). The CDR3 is CATRGAGVDTQYF. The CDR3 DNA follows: TGTGCCACGCGAGGTGCGGGGGTCGATACGCAGTATTTT.

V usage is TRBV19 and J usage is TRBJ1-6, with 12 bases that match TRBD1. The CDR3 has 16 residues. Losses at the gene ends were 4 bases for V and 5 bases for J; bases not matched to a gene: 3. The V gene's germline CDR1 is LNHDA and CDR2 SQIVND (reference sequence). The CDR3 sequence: CASSKGQGANNSPLHF. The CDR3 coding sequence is TGTGCCAGTAGTAAGGGACAGGGGGCGAATAATTCACCCCTCCACTTT.

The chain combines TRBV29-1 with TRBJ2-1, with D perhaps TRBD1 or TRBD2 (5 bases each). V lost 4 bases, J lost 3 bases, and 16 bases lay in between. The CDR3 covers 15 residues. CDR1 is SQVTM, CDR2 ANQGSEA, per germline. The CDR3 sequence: CSVAKGSRDYNEQFF. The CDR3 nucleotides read TGCAGCGTTGCCAAGGGGAGCAGGGACTACAATGAGCAGTTCTTC.

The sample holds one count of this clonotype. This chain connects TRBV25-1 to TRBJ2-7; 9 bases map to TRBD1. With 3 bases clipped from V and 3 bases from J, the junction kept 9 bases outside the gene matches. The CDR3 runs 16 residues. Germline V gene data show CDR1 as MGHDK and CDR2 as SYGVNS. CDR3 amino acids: CASSDQGQGRSYEQYF. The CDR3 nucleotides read TGTGCCAGCAGTGACCAGGGACAGGGCAGGAGCTACGAGCAGTACTTC.

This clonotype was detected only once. The CDR3 spells CASSKVEGARYEQYF. The DNA of the CDR3 is TGCGCCAGCAGCAAAGTAGAAGGGGCTAGGTACGAGCAGTACTTC. The chain is built from TRBV4-1 and TRBJ2-7, with D perhaps TRBD1 (5 bases). Per germline, CDR1 MGHRA and CDR2 YSYEKL. This CDR3 has 15 amino acids. Between the trimmed V and J ends, which lost 5 bases and 4 bases, there was a span of 18 bases.

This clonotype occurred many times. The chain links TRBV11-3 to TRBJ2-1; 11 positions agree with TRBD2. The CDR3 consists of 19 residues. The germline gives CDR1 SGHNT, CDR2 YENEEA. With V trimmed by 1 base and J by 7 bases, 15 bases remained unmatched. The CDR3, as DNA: TGTGCCAGCAGCTTAGGGTATCAACTAGCGGGAGTACTAGGGAATGAGCAGTTCTTC. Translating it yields CASSLGYQLAGVLGNEQFF.

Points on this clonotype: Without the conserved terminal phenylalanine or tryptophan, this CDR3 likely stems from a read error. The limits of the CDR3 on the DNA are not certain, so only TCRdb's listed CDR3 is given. CDR3 amino acids: CASSEGLAGGNEQSL. V gene TRBV6-1 combines with J gene TRBJ2-1; TRBD2, the table's D call, lacks a check against the DNA. The CDR3 is made up of 15 amino acids, end residues included. Germline CDR1 is MNHNS and CDR2 is SASEGT.

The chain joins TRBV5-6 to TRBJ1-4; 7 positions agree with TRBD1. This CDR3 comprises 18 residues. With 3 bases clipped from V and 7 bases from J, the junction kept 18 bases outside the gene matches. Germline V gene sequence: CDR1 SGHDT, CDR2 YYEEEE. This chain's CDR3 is CASSSYRQGPNYREKLFF. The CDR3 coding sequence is TGTGCCAGCAGCTCCTATCGACAGGGACCCAACTATCGTGAAAAACTGTTTTTT.

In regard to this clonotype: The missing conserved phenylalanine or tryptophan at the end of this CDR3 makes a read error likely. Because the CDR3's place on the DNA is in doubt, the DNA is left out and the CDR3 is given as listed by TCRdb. The CDR3 is CAGSLVLDHFL. The chain is built from TRBV7-9 and TRBJ2-1. Inclusive of both ends, the CDR3 amounts to 11 amino acids. Germline CDR1 and CDR2: SEHNR and FQNEAQ (reference sequence).

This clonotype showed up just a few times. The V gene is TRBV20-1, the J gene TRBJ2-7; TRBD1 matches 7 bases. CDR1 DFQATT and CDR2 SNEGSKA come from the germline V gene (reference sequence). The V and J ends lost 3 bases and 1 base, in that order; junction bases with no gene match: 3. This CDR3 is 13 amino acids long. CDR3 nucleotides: TGCAGTGCTAGGGGGACAGCGTCCTACGAGCAGTACTTC. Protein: CSARGTASYEQYF.

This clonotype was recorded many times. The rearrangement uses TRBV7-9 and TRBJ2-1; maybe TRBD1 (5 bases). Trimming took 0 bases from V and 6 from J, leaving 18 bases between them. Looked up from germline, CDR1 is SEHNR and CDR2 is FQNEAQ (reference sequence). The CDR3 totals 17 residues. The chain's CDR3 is CASSLAADSLVSNEQFF. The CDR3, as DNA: TGTGCCAGCAGCTTAGCCGCCGACAGCCTGGTGTCCAATGAGCAGTTCTTC.

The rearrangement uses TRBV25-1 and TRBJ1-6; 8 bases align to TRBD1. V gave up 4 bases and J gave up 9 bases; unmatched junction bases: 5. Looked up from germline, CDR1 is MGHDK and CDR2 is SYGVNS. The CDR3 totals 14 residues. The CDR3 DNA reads TGTGCCAGCAGTGTGACAGGGGTAGGTTCACCCCTCCACTTT. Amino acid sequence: CASSVTGVGSPLHF.